This T cell receptor (beta chain) came from a study of T cells after yellow fever vaccination. In TCRdb, the 5' RACE reads were re-called with MiXCR into one record per CDR3 protein. The sample has about 220,000 distinct CDR3 sequences; less than 3.5% are singletons. The CDR3 loop spans 15 amino acids. Germline V lookup: CDR1 LGHDT, CDR2 YNNKEL (reference sequence). With 1 base removed from V and 10 bases from J, the gap between germline ends came to 14 bases. The genes are TRBV3-1 and TRBJ1-6; TRBD1 is a possible D gene (5 bases). Source: CD4+ T cells sorted from PBMCs, taken 10 days after the yellow fever booster vaccination. The clonotype was recovered from a man between 18 and 29 years old who received the YFV17D yellow fever vaccine. Here the CDR3 DNA reads TGTGCCAGCAGCCAAGGGGCCGGGACTAAGTCACCCCTCCACTTT. This gives the protein CASSQGAGTKSPLHF.